These 29 T cell receptor beta chains were sequenced from one sample in a study of T cell responses to AZD1222 COVID-19 vaccine. Repertoires were generated with immunoSEQ multiplex PCR, while TCRdb's copy carries only in-frame clones and drops some. This table holds 150,000 to 200,000 clones, roughly 92% found once. Sequenced here: peripheral blood, sampled on day 0 of AZD1222 vaccination. The receptors here all came from an adult in good health.

Only one count was recorded for this clone. The CDR3 bases are TGTGCCAGCAGCCCGGGACAGCACACTGAAGCTTTCTTT. Protein sequence: CASSPGQHTEAFF. The genes are TRBV7-9 and TRBJ1-1; 7 nucleotides line up with TRBD1. Germline values: CDR1 SEHNR, CDR2 FQNEAQ (reference sequence). With V trimmed by 5 bases and J by 3 bases, 3 bases remained unmatched. The CDR3 spans 13 residues.

The chain employs TRBV5-1 and TRBJ2-1, with 9 bases aligning to TRBD2. V lost 0 bases to trimming and J lost 8 bases; unmatched junction nucleotides: 12. Germline loops: CDR1 SGHRS, CDR2 YFSETQ. The CDR3 has 17 residues. The CDR3 DNA is TGCGCCAGCAGCTTGGAGTACGCGGGGGGGCCCTCCCATGAGCAGTTCTTC. This translates into CASSLEYAGGPSHEQFF.

The chain recombines TRBV24-1 with TRBJ2-1, with 8 bases identical to TRBD2. The trim removed 4 bases at V and 8 bases at J, leaving 9 bases unmatched. Germline loops: CDR1 KGHDR, CDR2 SFDVKD. This CDR3 contains 15 residues. The CDR3: CATSDSGGPSYEQFF. CDR3 coding DNA: TGTGCCACCAGTGACTCGGGAGGGCCCTCGTATGAGCAGTTCTTC.

The chain uses TRBV11-2 and TRBJ2-7; D is ambiguous. Trimming stripped 4 bases from V and 5 bases from J, with 12 bases between. This CDR3 spans 13 amino acids. Germline values: CDR1 SGHAT, CDR2 FQNNGV. CDR3 protein: CASSSIRVDEQYF. CDR3 DNA: TGTGCCAGCAGCTCTATAAGAGTAGACGAGCAGTACTTC.

J is TRBJ2-5 and V is TRBV4-1; 11 bases align to TRBD2. The CDR3 extends over 17 amino acids. Looked up from germline, CDR1 is MGHRA and CDR2 is YSYEKL. With V trimmed by 4 bases and J by 5 bases, 12 bases remained unmatched. CDR3 sequence (DNA): TGCGCCAGCAGCCCCGGACAGGGGCTAGCGGGGGGTGAGACCCAGTACTTC. Translating it yields CASSPGQGLAGGETQYF.

The CDR3 DNA reads TGTGCCAGCAGCCACAGGTGGCAAGAGACCCAGTACTTC. This codes for CASSHRWQETQYF. The J gene is TRBJ2-5, the V gene TRBV7-8, with D tentatively TRBD1 (5 bases). Germline-derived CDR1 and CDR2 are SGHVS and FQNEAQ. Trimming left V 5 bases short and J 2 bases short, with 9 bases between. This CDR3 has 13 amino acids.

The rearrangement links TRBV24-1 to TRBJ2-3; D call uncertain. In germline, CDR1 is KGHDR, CDR2 SFDVKD. This CDR3 comprises 13 residues. V lost 3 bases and J lost 4, with 7 bases in between. The CDR3 region has the DNA TGTGCCACCAGTGATCGTAGCCCAGATACGCAGTATTTT. As protein: CATSDRSPDTQYF.

This sequence joins TRBV5-6 and TRBJ2-5, with TRBD2 identical over 7 bases. The CDR3 sequence is 16 residues long. The junction had 10 bases not matched to a gene; V was cut back by 4 bases and J by 1 base. The germline gives CDR1 SGHDT, CDR2 YYEEEE. The CDR3 is CASSGLGAGPQETQYF. CDR3 nucleotides: TGTGCCAGCAGCGGCCTAGGAGCGGGACCCCAAGAGACCCAGTACTTC.

This clone was found once. This chain links TRBV28 with TRBJ1-5; possible D gene TRBD1, 6 bases. The germline CDR1 and CDR2 sequences are MDHEN and SYDVKM. V dropped 2 bases and J dropped 4 bases, with 9 bases sitting between them. This CDR3 comprises 14 residues. CDR3 nucleotide sequence: TGTGCCAGCAGTTTACTGCAGGGGAATCAGCCCCAGCATTTT. Amino acid sequence: CASSLLQGNQPQHF. Full variable domain (missing parts from reference TRBV28 and TRBJ1-5): DVKVTQSSRYLVKRTGEKVFLECVQDMDHENMFWYRQDPGLGLRLIYFSYDVKMKEKGDIPEGYSVSREKKERFSLILESASTNQTSMYLCASSLLQGNQPQHFGDGTRLSIL.

The gene calls are TRBV30 and TRBJ1-2; TRBD1 might be the D (5 bases). V was shortened by 0 bases and J by 0 bases, with 8 bases between the two germline ends. The CDR3 is 14 amino acids. Germline assignment: CDR1 GTSNPN and CDR2 SVGIG (reference sequence). The CDR3 sequence is CAWSVGLSNYGYTF. In DNA form, the CDR3 reads TGTGCCTGGAGTGTGGGGCTCTCTAACTATGGCTACACCTTC.

The chain couples TRBV13 to TRBJ2-6; the match to TRBD1 covers 7 bases. This CDR3 comprises 16 residues. The V gene's germline CDR1 is PRHDT and CDR2 FYEKMQ (reference sequence). V trimming: 5 bases; J trimming: 4 bases; junction bases outside the gene matches: 8. Here the CDR3 reads CASSPTGELGANVLTF. The CDR3 DNA reads TGTGCCAGCAGCCCTACAGGGGAGTTAGGGGCCAACGTCCTGACTTTC.

The gene calls are TRBV19 and TRBJ1-1, with D possibly being TRBD1 (6 bases). Trimming pared 4 bases from V and 2 bases from J, leaving 20 bases between. The CDR3 contains 17 residues. Germline V gene lookup returns CDR1 LNHDA and CDR2 SQIVND (reference sequence). The CDR3 reads CASSRSQGRGANTEAFF. The CDR3 region has the DNA TGTGCCAGTAGTAGATCCCAGGGACGGGGGGCCAACACTGAAGCTTTCTTT.

The chain couples TRBV29-1 to TRBJ2-3; 9 bases align to TRBD1. The CDR3 is 13 amino acids. V shed 6 bases and J 2 bases; nucleotides not matched to a gene: 3. Germline CDR1 is SQVTM and CDR2 is ANQGSEA. CDR3 loop: CSVTGGDTDTQYF. In DNA form, the CDR3 reads TGCAGCGTCACAGGGGGCGACACAGATACGCAGTATTTT.

This clone appeared a single time. CDR3: CASPSVLSYNEQFF. CDR3 in DNA: TGTGCCAGCCCCAGCGTCCTCTCCTACAATGAGCAGTTCTTC. The J gene is TRBJ2-1, the V gene TRBV13; no reliable D call. This CDR3 comprises 14 residues. Trimming left V 8 bases short and J 0 bases short, with 11 bases between. From germline, CDR1 is PRHDT and CDR2 FYEKMQ (reference sequence).

In this sample, this clone turned up a few times. The chain links TRBV6-1 to TRBJ1-1; D call uncertain. Trimming shortened V by 0 bases and J by 1 base, and 18 bases separated the two germline ends. This CDR3 region has 18 residues. Per germline, CDR1 MNHNS and CDR2 SASEGT. In DNA form, the CDR3 reads TGTGCCAGCAGTGAAGCTGGGGTAGATTGGACGGGGAACACTGAAGCTTTCTTT. It yields the protein CASSEAGVDWTGNTEAFF.

The V call is TRBV18, the J call TRBJ1-3, with 8 bases fitting TRBD1. V lost 2 bases and J lost 2; bases outside the gene matches: 2. Germline V gives CDR1 KGHSH, CDR2 LQKENI. There are 15 residues in the CDR3. The CDR3 spells CASSPDRGPGNTIYF. The DNA for the CDR3 is TGTGCCAGCTCACCAGACAGGGGTCCTGGAAACACCATATATTTT.

The V gene is TRBV5-1, the J gene TRBJ1-4; 8 bases match TRBD1. The CDR3 sequence is 15 residues long. The germline gives CDR1 SGHRS, CDR2 YFSETQ. Trimming at V came to 3 bases and at J to 5 bases, leaving 6 bases not matched to a gene. In DNA form, the CDR3 reads TGCGCCAGCAGCTACTCCGGGACAGGAAATGAAAAACTGTTTTTT. This sequence encodes CASSYSGTGNEKLFF.

The V and J genes are TRBV21-1 and TRBJ1-2. TRBV21-1 corresponds to a pseudogene. This CDR3 spans 14 amino acids. Here the CDR3 DNA reads TGTGCCAGCAGCAAAGCTAAGGTATTCTATGGCTACACCTTC. Translating gives CASSKAKVFYGYTF.

This clone was detected only once. This rearrangement joins TRBV7-6 to TRBJ1-1; no clear D. Per the germline V gene, CDR1 is SGHVS and CDR2 is FNYEAQ. V dropped 5 bases and J dropped 11 bases, with 15 bases sitting between them. This CDR3 spans 12 amino acids. In DNA, the CDR3 is TGTGCCAGCAGCCCCTTGGGCGTGGGCGCTTTCTTT. It codes for CASSPLGVGAFF.

The rearrangement links TRBV4-1 to TRBJ2-7; 7 nucleotides match TRBD2. Germline V lookup: CDR1 MGHRA, CDR2 YSYEKL. The V and J ends lost 3 bases and 2 bases, in that order; junction bases with no gene match: 4. The CDR3 extends over 14 amino acids. The DNA of the CDR3 is TGCGCCAGCAGCCACCTCGCGGGGGCCTACGAGCAGTACTTC. It is translated as CASSHLAGAYEQYF.

This chain links TRBV6-6 with TRBJ2-7; 10 bases are a match to TRBD2. Germline V lookup: CDR1 MNHNY, CDR2 SVGAGI (reference sequence). This CDR3 has 15 amino acids. Trimming at V came to 2 bases and at J to 4 bases, leaving 5 bases not matched to a gene. CDR3 residues: CASSYLLAGFYEQYF. The DNA for the CDR3 is TGTGCCAGCAGTTACCTACTAGCGGGATTTTACGAGCAGTACTTC.

The V and J genes are TRBV28 and TRBJ2-7; weak D call: TRBD2 (6 bases). CDR3 length equals 12 residues. Germline values: CDR1 MDHEN, CDR2 SYDVKM. The V end was cut by 8 bases, the J end by 5 bases, with 13 bases between. The CDR3 bases are TGTGCCAGCCTCGGGGGATTCAACGAGCAGTACTTC. This translates into CASLGGFNEQYF.

This chain links TRBV7-9 with TRBJ2-6, with TRBD1 identical over 7 bases. Germline-derived CDR1 and CDR2 are SEHNR and FQNEAQ (reference sequence). With V trimmed by 5 bases and J by 2 bases, 0 bases remained unmatched. The CDR3 runs to 14 residues. CDR3 bases: TGTGCCAGCAGCAGGGGGCCTGGGGCCAACGTCCTGACTTTC. This translates into CASSRGPGANVLTF.

The V and J genes are TRBV7-2 and TRBJ2-4; perhaps D is TRBD1 or TRBD2 (5 bases each). The V gene's germline CDR1 is SGHTA and CDR2 FQGNSA. Trimming took 4 bases from V and 5 from J, leaving 12 bases between them. The CDR3 is 14 amino acids. CDR3 amino acids: CASSSPGRENIQYF. DNA of the CDR3: TGTGCCAGCAGCTCACCGGGACGCGAAAACATTCAGTACTTC.

The V call is TRBV30, the J call TRBJ1-6; D not certain. The CDR3 contains 15 residues. Looked up from germline, CDR1 is GTSNPN and CDR2 is SVGIG (reference sequence). The V end was cut by 0 bases, the J end by 4 bases, with 10 bases between. CDR3 nucleotide sequence: TGTGCCTGGAGTGTATGGCAGCCATATAATTCACCCCTCCACTTT. Residues: CAWSVWQPYNSPLHF.

This clone was seen a few times. The chain joins TRBV20-1 to TRBJ1-2; D remains unclear. The germline V gene has CDR1 DFQATT and CDR2 SNEGSKA (reference sequence). Trimming took 6 bases from V and 4 from J, leaving 6 bases between them. This CDR3 is 10 amino acids long. CDR3 bases: TGCAGTGCAGACTCCTATGGCTACACCTTC. Translated: CSADSYGYTF.

This chain joins TRBV3-1 (or the pseudogene TRBV3-2) and TRBJ2-1; no firm D call. This CDR3 contains 13 residues. V shed 5 bases and J shed 7 bases, with 12 bases lying between them. Germline-derived CDR1 and CDR2 are LGHDT and YNNKEL (reference sequence). The CDR3, as DNA: TGTGCCAGCAGCTCTCCTGGGTTGAATGAGCAGTTCTTC. Encoded protein: CASSSPGLNEQFF.

The CDR3 protein is CASSGRVSYEQYF. The CDR3 nucleotides read TGTGCCAGCAGTGGTCGAGTTTCCTACGAGCAGTACTTC. V gene TRBV28 combines with J gene TRBJ2-7; D not resolved. The CDR3 runs to 13 residues. Deletions cut 5 bases from V and 1 base from J, with 9 bases between. Germline CDR1 is MDHEN and CDR2 is SYDVKM.

The DNA for the CDR3 is TGTGCCAGCAGAACTGACAGGGGGCCCACTGAAGCTTTCTTT. As protein: CASRTDRGPTEAFF. The chain uses TRBV5-5 and TRBJ1-1, with 10 bases aligning to TRBD1. Per germline, CDR1 SGHKS and CDR2 YYEKEE (reference sequence). The V segment lost 5 bases and the J segment 4 bases; nucleotides outside the gene matches: 5. The CDR3 has 14 amino acids.